The present T cell receptor (beta chain) was sequenced within a study of OX40 agonist ivuxolimab in advanced cancers. Profiled with immunoSEQ multiplex PCR; TCRdb holds only in-frame clones, not every one. The sample consists of tens of thousands of clones, roughly 92% of them appearing once. This CDR3 has 12 amino acids. Germline CDR1 and CDR2: GTSNPN and SVGIG (reference sequence). Between the trimmed V and J ends, which lost 7 bases and 9 bases, there was a span of 13 bases. Remarks on this clone: Antigen specificity is unknown.

General study results and limits: Compared with CD4+, CD8+ T cells on average had more expanded clones. Clonal expansion by week 6 occurred in CD4+ and CD8+ blood T cells (at 0.1 to 3.0 mg/kg).

The chain is built from TRBV30 and TRBJ1-6; D might be TRBD1 (5 bases). The TCR sequence derives from an adult with an advanced solid tumor such as melanoma, head and neck, liver or kidney cancer. The sample in question was CD4+ or CD8+ T cells sorted from blood, obtained in a trial of the OX40 agonist ivuxolimab. The DNA for the CDR3 is TGTGCCTCCCGGGACGTAGGTTCACCCCTCCACTTT. Residues: CASRDVGSPLHF.